This record covers a single T cell receptor (beta chain). Its antigen is still unknown. The record originates from a study of cytomegalovirus exposure and HLA in healthy donors. Findings and caveats of the study: Later genetic work tied a missense DCLRE1C variant to beta-chain V and J trimming.

The PCR ran on 60 Vbeta and 13 Jbeta primers. Profiling relied on immunoSEQ multiplex PCR, and the TCRdb table lists in-frame clones only, not all of them. Found here are around 160,000 clones, 60% to 85% of them singletons; the top ten hold about an eighth. V gave up 6 bases and J gave up 1 base; unmatched junction bases: 6. CDR1 and CDR2 from the germline V gene are SQVTM and ANQGSEA. The CDR3 loop spans 14 amino acids. The sequencing input was PBMCs. The V call is TRBV29-1, the J call TRBJ2-7; 10 positions agree with TRBD2. The source is a man in his forties in good health and CMV-seropositive. The chain's CDR3 is CSVLAGDRSYEQYF. The CDR3 DNA sequence: TGCAGCGTGCTAGCGGGAGATCGGTCCTACGAGCAGTACTTC.